A single sample gave rise to the 22 T cell receptor beta chains below, sequenced in a study of T cell changes during pregnancy in multiple sclerosis. The protocol was immunoSEQ multiplex PCR, while the TCRdb copy is restricted to in-frame clones and leaves out a portion. The top ten hold roughly 0.5% of the sample, which has roughly 38,000 clones, about nine tenths seen once. The material was CD4+ T cells from peripheral blood mononuclear cells, obtained in the second trimester of pregnancy. The receptors here all came from a female donor in good health, enrolled as a control in a pregnancy study.

The chain has TRBV15 and TRBJ1-1; D uncertain. Germline V CDR1 and CDR2: LNHNV, YYDKDF (reference sequence). The CDR3 runs 15 residues. The V end lost 1 base, the J end lost 1 base, and 10 bases lay between the germline ends. DNA for the CDR3: TGTGCCACCAGCAGAGGAGGGCTGGGGAACACTGAAGCTTTCTTT. This codes for CATSRGGLGNTEAFF.

This chain joins TRBV7-9 and TRBJ1-2; D ambiguous. The CDR3 is 17 amino acids. In germline, CDR1 is SEHNR, CDR2 FQNEAQ (reference sequence). Trimming pared 4 bases from V and 2 bases from J, leaving 20 bases between. The CDR3 region has the DNA TGTGCCAGCAGCTCCCCTTATGAGGTACTCTTCAACTATGGCTACACCTTC. Translating gives CASSSPYEVLFNYGYTF.

The sample holds one count of this clone. This chain connects TRBV6-5 to TRBJ1-2; D might be TRBD1 (6 bases). From germline, CDR1 is MNHEY and CDR2 SVGAGI. The CDR3 has 14 residues. V was clipped by 6 bases and J by 5 bases, with 16 bases between them. The CDR3 is CASSPREGGYGYTF. CDR3 coding DNA: TGTGCCAGCAGCCCCAGGGAGGGGGGGTATGGCTACACCTTC.

This clone occurred once. The rearrangement uses TRBV6-5 and TRBJ1-1; D gene uncertain. The V end lost 6 bases, the J end lost 0 bases, and 11 bases lay between the germline ends. This CDR3 spans 14 amino acids. CDR1 and CDR2 from the germline V gene are MNHEY and SVGAGI. The CDR3 DNA is TGTGCCAGCAGCCTGACATTTATGAACACTGAAGCTTTCTTT. Its protein is CASSLTFMNTEAFF.

The J gene is TRBJ2-1, the V gene TRBV6-4, with TRBD2 identical over 12 bases. J was trimmed by 7 bases and V by 0 bases; bases with no gene match: 4. The CDR3 is 16 amino acids. CDR1 and CDR2 (germline): MRHNA, SNTAGT. The CDR3 nucleotides are TGTGCCAGCAGTGACTCTACTAGCGGGGGGAAAAATGAGCAGTTCTTC. Translating it yields CASSDSTSGGKNEQFF.

The chain carries TRBV7-4 and TRBJ2-5; possible D gene TRBD2, 5 bases. The CDR3 has 13 amino acids. Germline CDR1 SGHVT, CDR2 SQSDAQ. Trimming stripped 6 bases from V and 5 bases from J, with 13 bases between. In DNA form, the CDR3 reads TGTGCCAGCAGACGCATGCGAGGGGAGACCCAGTACTTC. It encodes CASRRMRGETQYF. Complete variable domain (other parts from reference TRBV7-4 and TRBJ2-5): GAGVSQSPRYKVAKRGRDVALRCDSISGHVTLYWYRQTLGQGSEVLTYSQSDAQRDKSGRPSGRFSAERPERSVSTLKIQRTEQGDSAVYLCASRRMRGETQYFGPGTRLLVL.

The chain is built from TRBV19 and TRBJ1-3; D possibly corresponds to TRBD1 (6 bases). The CDR3 contains 14 residues. Germline CDR1 reads LNHDA; CDR2 reads SQIVND (reference sequence). Trimming removed 7 bases from V and 0 bases from J, with 10 bases in between. DNA of the CDR3: TGTGCCAGTATTGACAGGTCCTCTGGAAACACCATATATTTT. This sequence encodes CASIDRSSGNTIYF.

V is TRBV13 and J is TRBJ2-3, with 10 bases lining up with TRBD2. CDR1 is PRHDT, CDR2 FYEKMQ, per germline (reference sequence). This CDR3 has 18 amino acids. V was pared by 4 bases and J by 8 bases, with 18 bases of the junction left unmatched. CDR3 sequence (DNA): TGTGCCAGCAGCTCGAATGGGCCCGGCACTAGCGGGATAGGTACGCAGTATTTT. Translated: CASSSNGPGTSGIGTQYF.

The chain carries TRBV5-6 and TRBJ1-2; 8 nucleotides match TRBD1. The CDR3 extends over 17 amino acids. The junction had 19 bases not matched to a gene; V was cut back by 4 bases and J by 8 bases. In germline, CDR1 is SGHDT, CDR2 YYEEEE. The CDR3 loop is CASSPPGRAGGAGGYTF. The CDR3 DNA reads as TGTGCCAGCAGCCCACCTGGTAGGGCAGGGGGCGCGGGGGGCTACACCTTC.

The chain has TRBV30 and TRBJ2-7; TRBD1 might be the D (6 bases). Germline V gives CDR1 GTSNPN, CDR2 SVGIG (reference sequence). V was cut by 4 bases and J by 0 bases, with 7 bases left in between. CDR3 length equals 12 residues. The chain's CDR3 is CAWKGGSYEQYF. DNA of the CDR3: TGTGCCTGGAAAGGGGGCTCCTACGAGCAGTACTTC.

V is TRBV7-2 and J is TRBJ1-3, with 8 bases lining up with TRBD1. The germline CDR1 and CDR2 sequences are SGHTA and FQGNSA. The J segment lost 4 bases and the V segment lost 0 bases, leaving 2 bases of the junction unmatched. CDR3 length equals 15 residues. The CDR3 DNA is TGTGCCAGCAGCTTAGCTGGACAGGGAGGAAACACCATATATTTT. It is translated as CASSLAGQGGNTIYF.

The V and J genes are TRBV23-1 and TRBJ1-5, with 8 bases that match TRBD1. TRBV23-1 is recorded as an ORF, its role being uncertain. J lost 9 bases, V lost 2 bases, and 6 bases had no gene match. The CDR3 covers 14 residues. The CDR3 reads CASSQQGAPRPQHF. The CDR3 region has the DNA TGCGCCAGCAGTCAACAGGGGGCGCCCAGGCCCCAGCATTTT.

In DNA, the CDR3 is TGTGCCAGCAGTGATCCGGACTTCAATACGCAGTATTTT. Translating it yields CASSDPDFNTQYF. The V and J genes are TRBV2 and TRBJ2-3; D is possibly TRBD2 (5 bases). Looked up from germline, CDR1 is SNHLY and CDR2 is FYNNEI. With 3 bases removed from V and 7 bases from J, the gap between germline ends came to 11 bases. The CDR3 extends over 13 amino acids.

The table lists this clone with a count of one. The V gene is TRBV5-1, the J gene TRBJ2-2; 7 bases align to TRBD2. The CDR3 is 16 amino acids. With 0 bases clipped from V and 5 bases from J, the junction kept 7 bases outside the gene matches. The germline V gene has CDR1 SGHRS and CDR2 YFSETQ. The DNA of the CDR3 is TGCGCCAGCAGCTTGGGGTCGGGAGGAATTACCGGGGAGCTGTTTTTT. It encodes CASSLGSGGITGELFF.

The chain recombines TRBV2 with TRBJ1-3; maybe TRBD1 (5 bases). V lost 6 bases, J lost 7 bases, and 22 bases lay in between. Germline V gene sequence: CDR1 SNHLY, CDR2 FYNNEI. The CDR3 covers 16 residues. The DNA for the CDR3 is TGTGCCAGCAGCTCAACCGCCAGTCCCGGGGGGAACACCATATATTTT. It yields the protein CASSSTASPGGNTIYF.

This clone has only one observation. The chain combines TRBV19 with TRBJ1-2; the D gene is possibly TRBD1 (5 bases). V was trimmed by 4 bases and J by 1 base, leaving 13 bases between them. The CDR3 length is 15 residues. Germline CDR1 reads LNHDA; CDR2 reads SQIVND (reference sequence). CDR3 residues: CASSNTGPHNYGYTF. For the CDR3, the DNA is TGTGCCAGTAGTAACACAGGCCCGCATAACTATGGCTACACCTTC.

The chain couples TRBV9 to TRBJ2-1, with 11 positions matching TRBD2. This CDR3 region has 16 residues. Unmatched junction bases numbered 5, after V lost 4 bases and J lost 2 bases. CDR1 is SGDLS, CDR2 YYNGEE, per germline. CDR3 residues: CASSPRLAGTYNEQFF. Written as DNA, the CDR3 is TGTGCCAGCAGCCCTCGACTAGCGGGGACCTACAATGAGCAGTTCTTC.

The chain carries TRBV12-5 and TRBJ1-4, with 9 bases that match TRBD1. The CDR3 has 12 amino acids. Germline CDR1 is LGHNT and CDR2 is FRNRAP. The V and J ends lost 10 bases and 13 bases, in that order; junction bases with no gene match: 10. The CDR3 region is CANRDRAGGLFF. In nucleotides, the CDR3 is TGTGCTAATCGGGACAGGGCCGGCGGACTGTTTTTT.

The V call is TRBV25-1, the J call TRBJ2-1, with TRBD2 identical over 12 bases. This CDR3 is built from 15 residues. The germline CDR1 and CDR2 sequences are MGHDK and SYGVNS. V lost 5 bases and J lost 6; bases outside the gene matches: 5. CDR3 sequence reads: CASSPMGLAGNEQFF. Written as DNA, the CDR3 is TGTGCCAGCAGTCCCATGGGACTAGCGGGCAATGAGCAGTTCTTC.

The rearrangement links TRBV30 to TRBJ2-3; weak D call: TRBD2 (5 bases). The CDR3 runs to 16 residues. V was trimmed by 0 bases and J by 0 bases, leaving 13 bases between them. CDR1 is GTSNPN and CDR2 is SVGIG in the germline V gene (reference sequence). In nucleotides, the CDR3 is TGTGCCTGGAGTGTACTCAGCGGTACTAGCACAGATACGCAGTATTTT. This translates into CAWSVLSGTSTDTQYF.

The chain joins TRBV7-2 to TRBJ2-1, with 9 positions matching TRBD2. Germline V gives CDR1 SGHTA, CDR2 FQGNSA. With V trimmed by 4 bases and J by 6 bases, 10 bases remained unmatched. This CDR3 has 16 residues. The CDR3 coding sequence is TGTGCCAGCAGCTCACGGAGCGGGGGGCGCCTCAATGAGCAGTTCTTC. Translating gives CASSSRSGGRLNEQFF.

V and J are TRBV7-9 and TRBJ1-2; TRBD1 might be the D (5 bases). In germline, CDR1 is SEHNR, CDR2 FQNEAQ (reference sequence). Trimming took 4 bases from V and 4 from J, leaving 19 bases between them. This CDR3 has 16 amino acids. The CDR3 reads CASSSKAVRQPYGYTF. The CDR3 coding sequence is TGTGCCAGCAGCTCTAAGGCAGTTAGACAGCCCTATGGCTACACCTTC.